These T cell receptor beta chains were read from a single sample in a study of metastatic and nonmetastatic thyroid tumors. TCRdb reanalyzed the PCR reads via MiXCR. The data contain some 41,000 clones, approximately 3% of them seen just once; the ten biggest clones take up 7.5% to 10%. The sequencing input was blood. These receptors were taken from a female donor with papillary thyroid cancer or a benign thyroid nodule (not recorded which). Some clones in this sample may be carry-over from other donors' samples. Each CDR3 is given with its conserved first and last residue. A D gene is named only where the DNA matches it firmly. Expanded clones get a size class; other rows say once, few or many, or leave the size out.

J gene,V gene,D gene,clone size,CDR3 DNA,CDR3 protein
TRBJ1-3,TRBV19,.,.,TGTGCCAGTAGTACCCACAGCCCGGACAGCTCCTCTGGAAACACCATATATTTT,CASSTHSPDSSSGNTIYF
TRBJ2-3,TRBV7-6,TRBD2,many,TGTGCCAGCAGCCCCACGGGGGGGAGAGTAGATACGCAGTATTTT,CASSPTGGRVDTQYF
TRBJ2-1,TRBV20-1,TRBD2,few,TGCAGTGCTAGAGAGGGGCGGGAGGCCATCAATGAGCAGTTCTTC,CSAREGREAINEQFF
TRBJ1-3,TRBV6-1,.,.,TGTGCCACCTCAGGTGGGGGTGGAAACACCATATATTTT,CATSGGGGNTIYF
TRBJ2-1,TRBV19,.,medium-sized,TGTGCCAGTAGTATAGATTATAGCGCCGGGTTCTACAATGAGCAGTTCTTC,CASSIDYSAGFYNEQFF
TRBJ2-1,TRBV7-9,.,many,TGTGCCAGCAGCTTAAGGAGTCCAGCTGAGCAGTTCTTC,CASSLRSPAEQFF
TRBJ2-2,TRBV6-1,.,.,TGTGCCAGCAGTGAACATATAGACACCGGGGAGCTGTTTTTT,CASSEHIDTGELFF
TRBJ1-1,TRBV2,TRBD1,few,TGTGCCAGCAGGGACGGACAGGGGATGAACACTGAAGCTTTCTTT,CASRDGQGMNTEAFF
TRBJ2-5,TRBV24-1,TRBD1,.,TGTGCCATTGCGGACAGGGTGAAGGCGACCCAGTACTTC,CAIADRVKATQYF
TRBJ2-6,TRBV27,.,few,TGTGCCAGCAGTTCTTATATTGGCTCTGGGGCCAACGTCCTGACTTTC,CASSSYIGSGANVLTF
TRBJ2-1,TRBV7-3,TRBD2,many,TGTGCCAGCAGCCCAGGACTAGCGGGGAACAATGAGCAGTTCTTC,CASSPGLAGNNEQFF
TRBJ2-7,TRBV25-1,.,many,TGTGCCAGCAGTGAGTTCTACGAGCAGTACTTC,CASSEFYEQYF
TRBJ1-4,TRBV6-1,.,.,TGTGCCAGCAGCCGGGGTAAAACGGGACGGCTCAGAGAGAAACTGTTTTTT,CASSRGKTGRLREKLFF
TRBJ2-7,TRBV27,.,few,TGTGCCAGCAGGGGGGTCGGTACAGGGTCCTACGAGCAGTACTTC,CASRGVGTGSYEQYF
TRBJ2-5,TRBV18,.,many,TGTGCCAGCTCACCGACTAGAGCAGGGGAGACCCAGTACTTC,CASSPTRAGETQYF
TRBJ1-2,TRBV6-1,.,few,TGTGCCAGCAGTGAAGCCTCCCTTGATTATGGCTACACCTTC,CASSEASLDYGYTF
TRBJ1-1,TRBV6-2/TRBV6-3,.,.,TGTGCCAGCATTTCGGTAGCGTTATGGAACACGGAAGCTTTCTTT,CASISVALWNTEAFF
TRBJ2-4,TRBV29-1,TRBD2,many,TGCAGCGTAGTCCTAGCGGGAGGGCAAAACATTCAGTACTTC,CSVVLAGGQNIQYF
TRBJ2-1,TRBV6-9,TRBD2,.,TGTGCCAGCAGTTCCGGGACTAGCGGGAATAATGAGCAGTTCTTC,CASSSGTSGNNEQFF
TRBJ2-7,TRBV6-1,.,many,TGTGCCAGCAGAAGACAGAATAACTACGAGCAGTACTTC,CASRRQNNYEQYF
TRBJ2-7,TRBV6-5,.,few,TGTGCCAGCAGTTACTCAGGGCGCGAGCATTACTTC,CASSYSGREHYF
TRBJ2-3,TRBV7-2,.,many,TGTGCCAGCGGGCGGGCGGGCCGGGATACGCAGTATTTT,CASGRAGRDTQYF
TRBJ2-1,TRBV6-6,.,many,TGTGCCAGCAGTTACTCGGAGATGGGCCGGATTGAGCAGTTCTTC,CASSYSEMGRIEQFF
TRBJ2-5,TRBV5-8,.,few,TGTGCCAGCAGCGGAGAGCGGGCCCGTCAGACCCAGTACTTC,CASSGERARQTQYF
TRBJ2-3,TRBV29-1,.,many,TGCAGCGTAACAGGCACAGATACGCAGTATTTT,CSVTGTDTQYF
TRBJ1-1,TRBV6-4,.,few,TGTGCCAGCAGTGTAAACAGGAACACTGAAGCTTTCTTT,CASSVNRNTEAFF